This T cell receptor beta chain was obtained from a study of T cell responses to AZD1222 COVID-19 vaccine. This clone was counted a single time. Per germline, CDR1 SGHDN and CDR2 FVKESK. Trimming shortened V by 3 bases and J by 3 bases, and 14 bases separated the two germline ends. CDR3 length equals 15 residues. The method was immunoSEQ multiplex PCR; TCRdb's version includes in-frame clones alone and lacks a portion of them. The sample has just over 150,000 clones, approximately 90% seen once. Here the sequenced sample was peripheral blood, taken on day 0 of AZD1222 vaccination. The TCR originated in an adult in good health. The J gene is TRBJ2-5, the V gene TRBV14; D is possibly TRBD1 (6 bases). CDR3 sequence: CASSHRGRGKETQYF. The CDR3, as DNA: TGTGCCAGCAGCCACCGTGGCAGGGGTAAAGAGACCCAGTACTTC.